The T cell receptor (beta chain) described here comes from a study of siplizumab effects on memory and regulatory T cells. CDR3 length: 15 amino acids. V lost 6 bases to trimming and J lost 0 bases, with 15 bases between them. Looked up from germline, CDR1 is KGHSH and CDR2 is LQKENI. Generated by immunoSEQ multiplex PCR, the TCRdb table keeps only in-frame clones and is missing some. The sample lists around 100,000 clones; 80% to 95% were seen once. V gene TRBV18 combines with J gene TRBJ2-7, with D uncertain. The TCR sequence derives from a human donor in good health. The material sequenced was CD4+ T cells sorted from blood. The CDR3 DNA reads as TGTGCCAGCTCCCGGCCCATCCCCAACTCCTACGAGCAGTACTTC. Protein: CASSRPIPNSYEQYF.